One and the same sample provided the 21 T cell receptor beta chains below, sequenced in a study of CD8 T cells in ankylosing spondylitis. Their target antigens are unknown. TCRdb itself ran the 5' RACE reads through MiXCR, one entry per CDR3 protein. The data hold over 700,000 distinct CDR3 sequences, with 19% observed a single time. General observations from the study: In ankylosing spondylitis blood, a motif of about eight highly homologous TCR beta variants appeared characteristic.

Sequenced: blood, either unsorted or a sorted T cell fraction (not recorded which). These receptors came from a male donor with ankylosing spondylitis.

The gene calls are TRBV24-1 and TRBJ2-1; D might be TRBD2 (7 bases). From germline, CDR1 is KGHDR and CDR2 SFDVKD. The length of the CDR3 is 15 residues. V was cut by 3 bases and J by 5 bases, with 13 bases left in between. CDR3 sequence reads: CATSDQGTNNNEQFF. The CDR3 DNA sequence: TGTGCCACCAGTGATCAGGGGACTAACAACAATGAGCAGTTCTTC.

The chain links TRBV5-1 to TRBJ2-1; D might be TRBD1 (6 bases). This CDR3 spans 15 amino acids. The V gene lost 2 bases and the J gene lost 7 bases, with 16 bases spanning the gap. Per germline, CDR1 SGHRS and CDR2 YFSETQ. CDR3 loop: CASSFWGTGPNEQFF. The CDR3 DNA follows: TGCGCCAGCAGCTTTTGGGGCACAGGGCCGAATGAGCAGTTCTTC.

This clonotype appeared a few times. The genes are TRBV20-1 and TRBJ2-1; D not resolved. CDR3 length: 15 amino acids. V was trimmed by 3 bases and J by 0 bases, leaving 12 bases between them. CDR1 DFQATT and CDR2 SNEGSKA come from the germline V gene (reference sequence). CDR3: CSASSGTGSYNEQFF. The CDR3 DNA is TGCAGTGCTAGTTCCGGCACGGGCTCCTACAATGAGCAGTTCTTC.

The CDR3 protein is CASSQDGTGGNEKLFF. The CDR3 nucleotides read TGCGCCAGCAGCCAAGATGGGACAGGGGGGAATGAAAAACTGTTTTTT. V gene TRBV4-1 combines with J gene TRBJ1-4; 11 nucleotides align to TRBD1. Germline trimming cut 0 bases from V and 5 bases from J; bases unmatched to any gene: 2. Germline V CDR1 and CDR2: MGHRA, YSYEKL. This CDR3 has 16 residues.

This rearrangement joins TRBV18 to TRBJ2-7, with 7 bases fitting TRBD1. V was pared by 3 bases and J by 2 bases, with 4 bases of the junction left unmatched. The CDR3 is made up of 14 amino acids. In germline, CDR1 is KGHSH, CDR2 LQKENI. CDR3 DNA sequence: TGTGCCAGCTCACCGGGACAGCTAACCTACGAGCAGTACTTC. Amino acids: CASSPGQLTYEQYF.

This clonotype showed up just once. The V gene is TRBV5-1, the J gene TRBJ2-5, with 14 bases matching TRBD2. CDR3 size: 16 residues. Trimming took 4 bases from V and 5 from J; bases not matched to a gene: 7. CDR1 is SGHRS and CDR2 is YFSETQ in the germline V gene. The CDR3 DNA sequence: TGCGCCAGCAGCCCGGGACTAGCGGGAGTGGTGGAGACCCAGTACTTC. This codes for CASSPGLAGVVETQYF.

The table lists this clonotype with a count of one. The chain combines TRBV11-2 with TRBJ2-3; no firm D call. CDR3 size: 16 residues. Germline loops: CDR1 SGHAT, CDR2 FQNNGV. V gave up 5 bases and J gave up 6 bases, with 21 bases separating them. Written as DNA, the CDR3 is TGTGCCAGCAGCCCCCTAATGACCGAAATTAGCGATACGCAGTATTTT. This codes for CASSPLMTEISDTQYF.

In its sample, this clonotype was seen a few times. The chain joins TRBV28 to TRBJ2-1; 11 bases fit TRBD2. This CDR3 spans 16 amino acids. Losses at the gene ends were 3 bases for V and 6 bases for J; bases not matched to a gene: 7. Germline V lookup: CDR1 MDHEN, CDR2 SYDVKM. CDR3: CASSFLLAGGRNEQFF. The DNA for the CDR3 is TGTGCCAGCAGTTTTCTCCTAGCGGGAGGTCGCAATGAGCAGTTCTTC.

This clonotype has only a few counts. The chain is built from TRBV2 and TRBJ2-7, with TRBD2 as a possible D gene (6 bases). V lost 4 bases and J 3 bases, leaving 7 bases between the germline ends. Germline CDR1 and CDR2: SNHLY and FYNNEI. This CDR3 contains 12 residues. In DNA, the CDR3 is TGTGCCAGCAGTGTGGAGGGCTACGAGCAGTACTTC. Its translation is CASSVEGYEQYF.

This clonotype was seen a few times. The chain employs TRBV5-6 and TRBJ1-1; no reliable D call. The V end lost 4 bases, the J end lost 10 bases, and 14 bases lay between the germline ends. CDR1 is SGHDT, CDR2 YYEEEE, per germline. The CDR3 extends over 12 amino acids. The CDR3 protein is CASSAGPTAAFF. Written as DNA, the CDR3 is TGTGCCAGCAGCGCCGGGCCCACCGCAGCTTTCTTT.

This sequence joins TRBV27 and TRBJ2-4; D call uncertain. The CDR3 runs 14 residues. Trimming stripped 0 bases from V and 3 bases from J, with 6 bases between. Germline-derived CDR1 and CDR2 are MNHEY and SMNVEV (reference sequence). This chain's CDR3 is CASSLSWGKNIQYF. In nucleotides, the CDR3 is TGTGCCAGCAGTTTATCCTGGGGCAAAAACATTCAGTACTTC.

This clonotype showed up just a few times. V and J are TRBV6-1 and TRBJ1-1; D not certain. V was clipped by 5 bases and J by 6 bases, with 13 bases between them. CDR1 and CDR2 (germline): MNHNS, SASEGT. The CDR3 spans 13 residues. The CDR3 region is CASSRLRASEAFF. DNA for the CDR3: TGTGCCAGCAGTCGGCTCCGGGCATCTGAAGCTTTCTTT.

The V gene is TRBV2, the J gene TRBJ2-1, with D perhaps assigned TRBD1 or TRBD2 (5 bases each). Germline V lookup: CDR1 SNHLY, CDR2 FYNNEI. V was pared by 8 bases and J by 1 base, with 12 bases between. The CDR3 runs 14 residues. CDR3 loop: CASALRGSYNEQFF. In DNA form, the CDR3 reads TGTGCCAGCGCCCTGAGGGGTTCCTACAATGAGCAGTTCTTC.

This clonotype was seen only a few times. V gene TRBV28 combines with J gene TRBJ2-7, with D perhaps matching TRBD1 (6 bases). The CDR3 is 13 residues long. The V gene's germline CDR1 is MDHEN and CDR2 SYDVKM. Deletions cut 5 bases from V and 4 bases from J, with 12 bases between. Written as DNA, the CDR3 is TGTGCCAGCAGTCTACACAGGGTTTACGAGCAGTACTTC. This gives the protein CASSLHRVYEQYF.

This clonotype was picked up a small number of times. The genes are TRBV7-2 and TRBJ2-5; D might be TRBD2 (6 bases). Per the germline V gene, CDR1 is SGHTA and CDR2 is FQGNSA. V was shortened by 2 bases and J by 1 base, with 11 bases between the two germline ends. This CDR3 has 15 amino acids. This chain's CDR3 is CASSLFGGVQETQYF. CDR3 nucleotides: TGTGCCAGCAGCTTATTTGGCGGGGTCCAAGAGACCCAGTACTTC.

This clonotype has a handful of counts. The chain joins TRBV7-6 to TRBJ2-1; a weak D match, TRBD2 (5 bases). Trimming removed 5 bases at V and 5 bases at J, with 16 bases between. Germline CDR1 SGHVS, CDR2 FNYEAQ. The CDR3 totals 15 residues. The CDR3 DNA reads TGTGCCAGCAGCCCTGGGAGTGTTGTGGACAATGAGCAGTTCTTC. This sequence encodes CASSPGSVVDNEQFF.

This chain connects TRBV5-1 to TRBJ2-5; 7 bases map to TRBD1. The V and J ends lost 0 bases and 5 bases, in that order; junction bases with no gene match: 7. Germline V gene lookup returns CDR1 SGHRS and CDR2 YFSETQ. The CDR3 runs 15 residues. DNA of the CDR3: TGCGCCAGCAGCTTGGGACAGGGCAAGGGGGAGACCCAGTACTTC. Protein sequence: CASSLGQGKGETQYF. The full variable domain, with the rest looked up from reference TRBV5-1 and TRBJ2-5, is KAGVTQTPRYLIKTRGQQVTLSCSPISGHRSVSWYQQTPGQGLQFLFEYFSETQRNKGNFPGRFSGRQFSNSRSEMNVSTLELGDSALYLCASSLGQGKGETQYFGPGTRLLVL.

This clonotype was detected many times. J is TRBJ2-1 and V is TRBV5-1; 7 bases match TRBD2. J gave up 12 bases and V 4 bases, and 19 bases lay outside the gene matches. This CDR3 comprises 16 residues. Germline CDR1 and CDR2: SGHRS and YFSETQ. The CDR3 region is CASSRTLADPPLGQFF. CDR3 sequence (DNA): TGCGCCAGCAGCAGGACCCTAGCGGACCCGCCTCTGGGGCAGTTCTTC.

This chain joins TRBV4-1 and TRBJ2-7; 11 nucleotides agree with TRBD2. Germline CDR1 is MGHRA and CDR2 is YSYEKL. V lost 1 base and J lost 4; bases outside the gene matches: 6. The length of the CDR3 is 16 residues. Here the CDR3 reads CASSQGLAGIGYEQYF. CDR3 sequence (DNA): TGCGCCAGCAGCCAAGGACTAGCGGGGATTGGATACGAGCAGTACTTC.

A few counts support this clonotype. The chain employs TRBV20-1 and TRBJ2-3; a possible D gene is TRBD2 (6 bases). Deletions cut 6 bases from V and 6 bases from J, with 16 bases between. This CDR3 has 13 amino acids. In germline, CDR1 is DFQATT, CDR2 SNEGSKA (reference sequence). Written as DNA, the CDR3 is TGCAGTGCCGGAGGGCCGGCGGGGGATACGCAGTATTTT. Translating gives CSAGGPAGDTQYF.

The chain uses TRBV10-3 and TRBJ1-5; 8 bases agree with TRBD1. With V trimmed by 10 bases and J by 6 bases, 11 bases remained unmatched. CDR1 is ENHRY, CDR2 SYGVKD, per germline. CDR3 length equals 14 residues. In nucleotides, the CDR3 is TGTGCCACCTCTGGACAGGGCGTATCTCAGCCCCAGCATTTT. Protein sequence: CATSGQGVSQPQHF.